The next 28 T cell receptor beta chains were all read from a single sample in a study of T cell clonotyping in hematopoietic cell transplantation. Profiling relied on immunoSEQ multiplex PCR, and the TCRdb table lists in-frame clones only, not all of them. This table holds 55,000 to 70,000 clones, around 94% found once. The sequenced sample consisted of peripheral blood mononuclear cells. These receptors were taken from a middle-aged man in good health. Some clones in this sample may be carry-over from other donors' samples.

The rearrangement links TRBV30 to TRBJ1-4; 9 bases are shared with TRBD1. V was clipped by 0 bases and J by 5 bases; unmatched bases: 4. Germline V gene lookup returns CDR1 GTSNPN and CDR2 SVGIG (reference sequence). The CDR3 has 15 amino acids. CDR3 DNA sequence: TGTGCCTGGAGTGTAAGGGGGACAGGGAATGAAAAACTGTTTTTT. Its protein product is CAWSVRGTGNEKLFF.

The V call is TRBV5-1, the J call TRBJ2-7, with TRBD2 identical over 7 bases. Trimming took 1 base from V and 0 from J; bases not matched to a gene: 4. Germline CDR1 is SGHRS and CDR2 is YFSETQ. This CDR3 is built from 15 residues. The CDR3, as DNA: TGCGCCAGCAGCTTGTACGGGAGGAGCTCCTACGAGCAGTACTTC. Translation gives CASSLYGRSSYEQYF.

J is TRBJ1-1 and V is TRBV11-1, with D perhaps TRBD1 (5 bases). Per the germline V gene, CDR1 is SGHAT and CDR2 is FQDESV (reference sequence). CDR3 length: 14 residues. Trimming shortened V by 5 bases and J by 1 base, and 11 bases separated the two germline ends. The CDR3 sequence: CASSTYTGNTEAFF. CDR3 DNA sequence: TGTGCCAGCAGCACATATACAGGGAACACTGAAGCTTTCTTT.

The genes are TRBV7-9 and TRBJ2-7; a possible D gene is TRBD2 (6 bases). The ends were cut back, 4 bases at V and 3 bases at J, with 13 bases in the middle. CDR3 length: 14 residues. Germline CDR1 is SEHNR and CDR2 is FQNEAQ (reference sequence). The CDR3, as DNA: TGTGCCAGCAGCTCGGAGGGGACGGTCTACGAGCAGTACTTC. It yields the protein CASSSEGTVYEQYF.

The CDR3 nucleotides are TGTGCCAGCAGCTTAGTACTGACAGGCTTCAACACCGGGGAGCTGTTTTTT. This sequence encodes CASSLVLTGFNTGELFF. The chain is built from TRBV7-2 and TRBJ2-2; perhaps TRBD1 as D (6 bases). In germline, CDR1 is SGHTA, CDR2 FQGNSA. Deletions cut 1 base from V and 2 bases from J, with 14 bases between. There are 17 residues in the CDR3.

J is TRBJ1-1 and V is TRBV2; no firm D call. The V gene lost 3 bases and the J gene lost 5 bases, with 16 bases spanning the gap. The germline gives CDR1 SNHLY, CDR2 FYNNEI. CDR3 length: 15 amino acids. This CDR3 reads CASSDPATLGTEAFF. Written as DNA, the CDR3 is TGTGCCAGCAGTGACCCGGCCACCCTCGGTACTGAAGCTTTCTTT. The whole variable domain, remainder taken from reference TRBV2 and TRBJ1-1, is EPEVTQTPSHQVTQMGQEVILRCVPISNHLYFYWYRQILGQKVEFLVSFYNNEISEKSEIFDDQFSVERPDGSNFTLKIRSTKLEDSAMYFCASSDPATLGTEAFFGQGTRLTVV.

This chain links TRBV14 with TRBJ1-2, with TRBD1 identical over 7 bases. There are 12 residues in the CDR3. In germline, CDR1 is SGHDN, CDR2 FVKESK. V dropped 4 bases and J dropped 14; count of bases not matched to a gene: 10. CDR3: CASSPWDSSKTF. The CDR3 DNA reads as TGTGCCAGCAGCCCTTGGGACAGCTCAAAAACCTTC.

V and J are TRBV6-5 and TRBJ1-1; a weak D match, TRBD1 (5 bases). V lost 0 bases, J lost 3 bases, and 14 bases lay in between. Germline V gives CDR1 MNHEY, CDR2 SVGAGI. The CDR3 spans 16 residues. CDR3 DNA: TGTGCCAGCAGTTACTCTTCCTGGGGCAGGGACACTGAAGCTTTCTTT. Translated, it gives CASSYSSWGRDTEAFF.

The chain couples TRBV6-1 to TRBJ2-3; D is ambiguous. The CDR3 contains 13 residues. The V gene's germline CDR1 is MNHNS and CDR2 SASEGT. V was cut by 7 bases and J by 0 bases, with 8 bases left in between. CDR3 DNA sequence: TGTGCCAGCAAGGTGGGGAGCACAGATACGCAGTATTTT. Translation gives CASKVGSTDTQYF.

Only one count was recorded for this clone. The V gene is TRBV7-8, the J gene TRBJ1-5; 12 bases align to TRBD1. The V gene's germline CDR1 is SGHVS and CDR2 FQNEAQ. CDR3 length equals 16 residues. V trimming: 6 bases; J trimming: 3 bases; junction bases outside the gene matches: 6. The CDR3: CASSSGTGGHNQPQHF. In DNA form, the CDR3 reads TGTGCCAGCAGTTCCGGGACAGGGGGCCACAATCAGCCCCAGCATTTT.

The CDR3 DNA is TGCAGTGCTAGACCGGGAGGAGAGCAGTACTTC. It yields the protein CSARPGGEQYF. The chain employs TRBV20-1 and TRBJ2-7, with TRBD2 matching over 7 bases. In germline, CDR1 is DFQATT, CDR2 SNEGSKA (reference sequence). The CDR3 extends over 11 amino acids. Trimming cost V 2 bases and J 7 bases; bases outside gene matches: 2.

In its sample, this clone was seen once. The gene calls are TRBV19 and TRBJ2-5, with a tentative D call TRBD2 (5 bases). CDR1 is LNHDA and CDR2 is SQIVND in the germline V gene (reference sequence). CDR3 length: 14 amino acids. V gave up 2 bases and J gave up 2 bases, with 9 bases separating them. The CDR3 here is CASSIRGLQETQYF. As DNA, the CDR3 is TGTGCCAGTAGTATACGTGGACTTCAAGAGACCCAGTACTTC.

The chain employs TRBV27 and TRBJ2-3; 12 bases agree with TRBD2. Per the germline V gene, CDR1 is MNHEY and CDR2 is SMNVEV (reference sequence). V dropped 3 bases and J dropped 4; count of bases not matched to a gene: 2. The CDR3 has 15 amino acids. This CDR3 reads CASSLTSGGADTQYF. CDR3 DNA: TGTGCCAGCAGTTTGACTAGCGGGGGCGCAGATACGCAGTATTTT.

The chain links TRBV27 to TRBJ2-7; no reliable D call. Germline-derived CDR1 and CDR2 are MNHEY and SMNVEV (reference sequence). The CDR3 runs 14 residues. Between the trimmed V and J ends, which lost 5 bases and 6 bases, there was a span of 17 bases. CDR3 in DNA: TGTGCCAGCAGTCCACACGCCGGCGTGGGCGAGCAGTACTTC. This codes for CASSPHAGVGEQYF.

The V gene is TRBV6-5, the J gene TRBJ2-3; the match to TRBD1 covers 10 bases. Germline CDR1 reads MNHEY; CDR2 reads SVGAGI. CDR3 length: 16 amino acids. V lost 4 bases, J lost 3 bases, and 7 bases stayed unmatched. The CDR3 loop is CASSSAGTGATDTQYF. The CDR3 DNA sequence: TGTGCCAGCAGTTCGGCCGGGACAGGGGCAACAGATACGCAGTATTTT.

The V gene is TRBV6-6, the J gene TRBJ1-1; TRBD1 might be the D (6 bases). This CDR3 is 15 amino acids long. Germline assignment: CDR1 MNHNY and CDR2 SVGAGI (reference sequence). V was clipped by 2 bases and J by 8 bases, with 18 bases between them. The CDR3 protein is CASSYGREWGQEAFF. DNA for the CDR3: TGTGCCAGCAGTTACGGCCGGGAGTGGGGACAAGAAGCTTTCTTT.

The CDR3: CASSLVGARSYGYTF. CDR3 nucleotide sequence: TGTGCCAGCAGTTTAGTGGGGGCGCGAAGCTATGGCTACACCTTC. J is TRBJ1-2 and V is TRBV28; D perhaps matches TRBD1 (6 bases). The CDR3 consists of 15 residues. The V end was cut by 2 bases, the J end by 4 bases, with 14 bases between. Germline V gene data show CDR1 as MDHEN and CDR2 as SYDVKM.

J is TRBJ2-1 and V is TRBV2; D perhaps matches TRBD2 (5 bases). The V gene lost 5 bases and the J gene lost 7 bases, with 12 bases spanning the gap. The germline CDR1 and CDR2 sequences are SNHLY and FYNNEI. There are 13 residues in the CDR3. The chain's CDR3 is CASSSASGNEQFF. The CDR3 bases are TGTGCCAGCAGTTCGGCCAGCGGTAATGAGCAGTTCTTC.

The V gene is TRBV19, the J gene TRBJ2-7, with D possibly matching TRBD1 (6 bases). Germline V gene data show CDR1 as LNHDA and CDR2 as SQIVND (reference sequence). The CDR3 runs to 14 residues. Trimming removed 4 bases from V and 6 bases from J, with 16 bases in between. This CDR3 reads CASSTQAGAGEQYF. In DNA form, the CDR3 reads TGTGCCAGTAGTACTCAGGCAGGGGCGGGCGAGCAGTACTTC.

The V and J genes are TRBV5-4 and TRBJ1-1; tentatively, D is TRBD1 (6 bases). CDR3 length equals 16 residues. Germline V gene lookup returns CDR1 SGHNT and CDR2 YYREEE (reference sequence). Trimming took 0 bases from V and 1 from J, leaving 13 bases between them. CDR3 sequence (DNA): TGTGCCAGCAGCTTGGTACCCAACAGGGCGAACACTGAAGCTTTCTTT. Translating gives CASSLVPNRANTEAFF.

The CDR3 is CASSLEGADTQYF. CDR3 nucleotide sequence: TGCGCCAGCAGCTTGGAAGGGGCAGATACGCAGTATTTT. V gene TRBV5-1 combines with J gene TRBJ2-3; maybe TRBD1 (5 bases). The V and J ends lost 0 bases and 4 bases respectively, with 6 bases between them. The germline V gene encodes CDR1 SGHRS and CDR2 YFSETQ. The CDR3 runs 13 residues.

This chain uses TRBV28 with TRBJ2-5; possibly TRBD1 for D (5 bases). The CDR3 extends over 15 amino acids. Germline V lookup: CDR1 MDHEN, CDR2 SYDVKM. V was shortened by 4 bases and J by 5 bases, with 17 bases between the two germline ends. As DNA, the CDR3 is TGTGCCAGCAGTTCCCCGCAGGGAATGGGTGAGACCCAGTACTTC. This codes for CASSSPQGMGETQYF.

CDR3 bases: TGTGCCAGCAGCCAACAGGGCTCTGGGGCCAACGTCCTGACTTTC. Translating it yields CASSQQGSGANVLTF. The rearrangement joins TRBV28 to TRBJ2-6, with D maybe TRBD1 (6 bases). The V end lost 6 bases, the J end lost 0 bases, and 9 bases lay between the germline ends. The germline CDR1 and CDR2 sequences are MDHEN and SYDVKM. This CDR3 spans 15 amino acids.

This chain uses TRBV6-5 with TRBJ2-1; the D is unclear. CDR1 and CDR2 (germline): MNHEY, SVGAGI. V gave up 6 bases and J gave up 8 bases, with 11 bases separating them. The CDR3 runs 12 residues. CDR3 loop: CASSHPQDEQFF. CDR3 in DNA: TGTGCCAGCAGCCACCCCCAGGATGAGCAGTTCTTC.

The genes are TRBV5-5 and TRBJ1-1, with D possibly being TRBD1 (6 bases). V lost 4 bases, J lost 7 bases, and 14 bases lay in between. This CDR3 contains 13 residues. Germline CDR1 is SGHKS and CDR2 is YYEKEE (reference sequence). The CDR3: CASSGMDSHEAFF. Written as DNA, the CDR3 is TGTGCCAGCAGCGGGATGGACAGCCATGAAGCTTTCTTT. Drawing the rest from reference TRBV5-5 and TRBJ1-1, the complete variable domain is DAGVTQSPTHLIKTRGQQVTLRCSPISGHKSVSWYQQVLGQGPQFIFQYYEKEERGRGNFPDRFSARQFPNYSSELNVNALLLGDSALYLCASSGMDSHEAFFGQGTRLTVV.

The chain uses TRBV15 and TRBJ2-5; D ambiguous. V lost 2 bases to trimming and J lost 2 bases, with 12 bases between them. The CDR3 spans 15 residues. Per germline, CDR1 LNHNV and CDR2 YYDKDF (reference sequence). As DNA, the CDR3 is TGTGCCACCAGCAGAACAATCCTGGGTCAAGAGACCCAGTACTTC. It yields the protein CATSRTILGQETQYF.

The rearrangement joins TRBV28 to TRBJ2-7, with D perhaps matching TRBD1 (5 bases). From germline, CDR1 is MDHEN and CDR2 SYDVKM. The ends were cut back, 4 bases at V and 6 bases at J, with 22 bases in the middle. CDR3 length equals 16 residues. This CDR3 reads CASSSPPPEWGSEQYF. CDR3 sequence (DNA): TGTGCCAGCAGTTCCCCACCACCAGAATGGGGCAGCGAGCAGTACTTC.

The CDR3 nucleotides are TGTGCCAGCAGCGTAGAGGCGGAGAAGCAAGAGACCCAGTACTTC. Amino acids: CASSVEAEKQETQYF. The chain employs TRBV9 and TRBJ2-5; D call uncertain. There are 15 residues in the CDR3. V shed 0 bases and J shed 2 bases, with 11 bases lying between them. The germline V gene has CDR1 SGDLS and CDR2 YYNGEE.